A single sample gave rise to the 27 T cell receptor beta chains below, sequenced in a study of cytomegalovirus exposure and HLA in healthy donors listed by TCRdb under 2017. Library preparation used the immunoSEQ multiplex PCR assay. For the multiplex PCR, a mixture combining 60 forward primers for TCR Vbeta segments and 13 reverse primers for TCR Jbeta segments was used. TCRdb mirrors the immuneACCESS table, restricted to in-frame sequences. Some clones are absent from its copies; in checked studies, under half trace to an unresolved V gene, and the reason for the others is unknown. The sample has 190,000 or so clones on record, about four fifths of them singletons. Approximately 10% of the sample is taken by the ten largest. What was sequenced was PBMCs. The receptors were sampled from a woman between 45 and 65 years old in good health and CMV-seropositive.

This clone was counted once. The chain is built from TRBV9 and TRBJ2-1; D might be TRBD1 (6 bases). The CDR3 has 15 amino acids. CDR1 SGDLS and CDR2 YYNGEE come from the germline V gene. V was pared by 3 bases and J by 0 bases, with 10 bases between. CDR3 bases: TGTGCCAGCAGCGCACAGGGATCCTCCTACAATGAGCAGTTCTTC. It encodes CASSAQGSSYNEQFF.

V gene TRBV28 combines with J gene TRBJ2-3; TRBD2 is a possible D gene (6 bases). This CDR3 spans 15 amino acids. Trimming removed 3 bases from V and 1 base from J, with 11 bases in between. Germline V gene sequence: CDR1 MDHEN, CDR2 SYDVKM. CDR3 nucleotide sequence: TGTGCCAGCAGTTTGGCGGGGCCTGGCACAGATACGCAGTATTTT. As protein: CASSLAGPGTDTQYF.

Turning to this clone: Sequence at one end of the junction differs from germline and may be a read error. The chain combines TRBV28 with TRBJ2-1; D is uncertain. The CDR3 is 11 residues long. Germline lookup yields CDR1 MDHEN and CDR2 SYDVKM. This CDR3 is CASSVNKEQFF. The CDR3, as DNA: TGTGCCAGCAGTGTAAACAAGGAGCAGTTCTTC.

The CDR3, as DNA: TGCAGCGTTTGGCAGGGGAATACCGGGGAGCTGTTTTTT. This gives the protein CSVWQGNTGELFF. The chain links TRBV29-1 to TRBJ2-2, with D maybe TRBD1 (6 bases). The germline V gene has CDR1 SQVTM and CDR2 ANQGSEA. V was clipped by 5 bases and J by 5 bases, with 12 bases between them. The CDR3 has 13 amino acids.

The V and J genes are TRBV30 and TRBJ1-2, with D perhaps TRBD1 (6 bases). Germline CDR1 GTSNPN, CDR2 SVGIG (reference sequence). CDR3 size: 14 residues. V lost 1 base, J lost 8 bases, and 17 bases lay in between. The CDR3 sequence is CAWSALGQPGGYTF. The CDR3 DNA reads as TGTGCCTGGAGTGCTCTCGGACAGCCCGGGGGCTACACCTTC. Based on the CDR3 plus reference TRBV30 and TRBJ1-2, the full variable domain is SQTIHQWPATLVQPVGSPLSLECTVEGTSNPNLYWYRQAAGRGLQLLFYSVGIGQISSEVPQNLSASRPQDRQFILSSKKLLLSDSGFYLCAWSALGQPGGYTFGSGTRLTVV.

This chain joins TRBV6-6 and TRBJ2-5, with 10 positions matching TRBD1. Gene TRBJ2-7 matches the end of the DNA better, so the J call may be wrong. Germline CDR1 reads MNHNY; CDR2 reads SVGAGI (reference sequence). The length of the CDR3 is 16 residues. The CDR3 loop is CASSPGDRGITYEQYF. The CDR3 DNA sequence: TGTGCCAGCAGCCCCGGGGACAGGGGCATCACCTACGAGCAGTACTTC.

The chain uses TRBV7-9 and TRBJ1-4; TRBD1 matches at 7 bases. This CDR3 comprises 13 residues. Looked up from germline, CDR1 is SEHNR and CDR2 is FQNEAQ (reference sequence). With 3 bases clipped from V and 7 bases from J, the junction kept 2 bases outside the gene matches. The CDR3 coding sequence is TGTGCCAGCAGCTTCACAGGGGTTGAAAAACTGTTTTTT. This translates into CASSFTGVEKLFF.

The chain joins TRBV30 to TRBJ2-7, with 7 bases lining up with TRBD1. Germline V gene data show CDR1 as GTSNPN and CDR2 as SVGIG (reference sequence). The CDR3 has 13 residues. Trimming removed 1 base from V and 2 bases from J; junction bases left unmatched: 2. The CDR3 loop is CAWSDRGTYEQYF. In DNA, the CDR3 is TGTGCCTGGAGTGACAGGGGAACCTACGAGCAGTACTTC.

Turning to this clone: An end of the junction differs from the germline gene, which may be a read error. The sample carries other DNA sequences with the same CDR3. The chain links TRBV5-6 to TRBJ1-2; D remains unclear. Looked up from germline, CDR1 is SGHDT and CDR2 is YYEEEE. CDR3 length: 13 amino acids. The CDR3: CASSFGSPVGYTF. CDR3 nucleotides: TGCGCCAGCAGCTTTGGGAGCCCGGTGGGCTACACCTTC.

The J gene is TRBJ2-1, the V gene TRBV18; 11 bases match TRBD2. CDR1 is KGHSH and CDR2 is LQKENI in the germline V gene. This CDR3 contains 16 residues. V was clipped by 3 bases and J by 4 bases; unmatched bases: 5. The CDR3 sequence: CASSPKGLAVYNEQFF. The CDR3 coding sequence is TGTGCCAGCTCACCTAAGGGACTAGCGGTTTACAATGAGCAGTTCTTC.

The rearrangement uses TRBV5-4 and TRBJ1-2; D ambiguous. Germline CDR1 and CDR2: SGHNT and YYREEE (reference sequence). This CDR3 has 12 residues. V gave up 2 bases and J gave up 4 bases, with 6 bases separating them. CDR3 sequence: CASSLPGYGYTF. The CDR3 bases are TGTGCCAGCAGCTTACCCGGCTATGGCTACACCTTC.

The V gene is TRBV10-1, the J gene TRBJ2-5, with D perhaps TRBD1 (6 bases). CDR3 length equals 13 residues. In germline, CDR1 is WNHNN, CDR2 SYGVQD (reference sequence). Trimming removed 4 bases at V and 3 bases at J, with 9 bases between. The CDR3 loop reads CASSVGQKETQYF. DNA for the CDR3: TGCGCCAGCAGTGTCGGACAGAAAGAGACCCAGTACTTC.

This sequence joins TRBV25-1 and TRBJ1-4, with D perhaps TRBD1 (5 bases). V dropped 2 bases and J dropped 5 bases, with 9 bases sitting between them. Looked up from germline, CDR1 is MGHDK and CDR2 is SYGVNS. The CDR3 runs 14 residues. The CDR3 sequence is CASSERSGNEKLFF. Written as DNA, the CDR3 is TGTGCCAGCAGTGAAAGGTCAGGGAATGAAAAACTGTTTTTT.

This chain links TRBV5-1 with TRBJ2-1, with 14 bases aligning to TRBD2. V lost 4 bases and J lost 5; bases outside the gene matches: 2. The CDR3 extends over 15 amino acids. Germline V gene sequence: CDR1 SGHRS, CDR2 YFSETQ. Here the CDR3 reads CASSRGLAGDNEQFF. The CDR3 DNA reads TGCGCCAGCAGCCGGGGACTAGCGGGGGACAATGAGCAGTTCTTC.

This chain connects TRBV2 to TRBJ2-1; TRBD1 might be the D (6 bases). V lost 1 base and J 6 bases, leaving 10 bases between the germline ends. This CDR3 spans 14 amino acids. Germline V CDR1 and CDR2: SNHLY, FYNNEI. The CDR3 DNA reads TGTGCCAGCAGTGAAGAGGGGGTAGCCAATGAGCAGTTCTTC. Its protein is CASSEEGVANEQFF. Complete variable domain (other parts from reference TRBV2 and TRBJ2-1): EPEVTQTPSHQVTQMGQEVILRCVPISNHLYFYWYRQILGQKVEFLVSFYNNEISEKSEIFDDQFSVERPDGSNFTLKIRSTKLEDSAMYFCASSEEGVANEQFFGPGTRLTVL.

This clone was found a few times. This chain links TRBV2 with TRBJ2-5; 15 bases match TRBD2. CDR3 size: 15 residues. V gave up 10 bases and J gave up 7 bases; unmatched junction bases: 10. Germline lookup yields CDR1 SNHLY and CDR2 FYNNEI. CDR3 in amino acids: CATGLAGGHRSTQYF. CDR3 nucleotide sequence: TGTGCCACTGGACTAGCGGGGGGGCATCGGTCGACCCAGTACTTC. Drawing the rest from reference TRBV2 and TRBJ2-5, the complete variable domain is EPEVTQTPSHQVTQMGQEVILRCVPISNHLYFYWYRQILGQKVEFLVSFYNNEISEKSEIFDDQFSVERPDGSNFTLKIRSTKLEDSAMYFCATGLAGGHRSTQYFGPGTRLLVL.

This sequence joins TRBV5-1 and TRBJ1-1, with no clear D. CDR3 size: 13 residues. Germline CDR1 reads SGHRS; CDR2 reads YFSETQ. The V end lost 0 bases, the J end lost 2 bases, and 5 bases lay between the germline ends. For the CDR3, the DNA is TGCGCCAGCAGCTTGGACCTAAACACTGAAGCTTTCTTT. Translated, it gives CASSLDLNTEAFF.

The gene calls are TRBV7-7 and TRBJ2-7, with 9 bases matching TRBD1. The CDR3 is made up of 14 amino acids. The V segment lost 5 bases and the J segment 5 bases; nucleotides outside the gene matches: 7. Germline CDR1 SSHAT, CDR2 FNYEAQ (reference sequence). The CDR3 here is CASSAGQGNHEQYF. CDR3 in DNA: TGTGCCAGCAGCGCGGGACAGGGTAACCACGAGCAGTACTTC.

The V gene is TRBV4-2, the J gene TRBJ1-2; 9 bases fit TRBD1. Germline V gives CDR1 LGHNA, CDR2 YNFKEQ. The CDR3 consists of 15 residues. V was pared by 4 bases and J by 2 bases, with 5 bases of the junction left unmatched. CDR3 coding DNA: TGTGCCAGCAGCCTCCCCGGACAGGGGAACTATGGCTACACCTTC. As protein: CASSLPGQGNYGYTF.

The rearrangement links TRBV29-1 to TRBJ1-1; tentative D call: TRBD1 (5 bases). The V and J ends lost 4 bases and 0 bases respectively, with 9 bases between them. CDR1 SQVTM and CDR2 ANQGSEA come from the germline V gene. The CDR3 has 13 residues. The CDR3 DNA sequence: TGCAGCGTTGCGGGACTCCTGAACACTGAAGCTTTCTTT. Translation gives CSVAGLLNTEAFF.

This chain's CDR3 is CASSQARGGSTIYF. The CDR3 coding sequence is TGCGCCAGCAGCCAAGCCCGGGGAGGCAGCACCATATATTTT. The chain links TRBV4-1 to TRBJ1-3; D is ambiguous. Germline V gene lookup returns CDR1 MGHRA and CDR2 YSYEKL. This CDR3 comprises 14 residues. The ends were cut back, 1 base at V and 9 bases at J, with 13 bases in the middle.

The V call is TRBV7-9, the J call TRBJ1-5; TRBD1 is a possible D gene (5 bases). There are 15 residues in the CDR3. V dropped 2 bases and J dropped 4 bases, with 12 bases sitting between them. Looked up from germline, CDR1 is SEHNR and CDR2 is FQNEAQ (reference sequence). CDR3 in amino acids: CASSLSGDSNQPQHF. CDR3 DNA: TGTGCCAGCAGCTTATCTGGAGACAGTAATCAGCCCCAGCATTTT.

The chain employs TRBV7-9 and TRBJ2-7, with D unclear. CDR3 size: 13 residues. Germline V CDR1 and CDR2: SEHNR, FQNEAQ (reference sequence). Deletions cut 0 bases from V and 2 bases from J, with 5 bases between. The CDR3 DNA is TGTGCCAGCAGCTTAGCGAGCACCTACGAGCAGTACTTC. Translating it yields CASSLASTYEQYF.

The rearrangement links TRBV2 to TRBJ2-7; weak D call: TRBD2 (5 bases). Germline-derived CDR1 and CDR2 are SNHLY and FYNNEI. Between the trimmed V and J ends, which lost 4 bases and 0 bases, there was a span of 19 bases. The CDR3 totals 17 residues. In DNA, the CDR3 is TGTGCCAGCAGTGGATGGACTTGGGATTTAAGCTCCTACGAGCAGTACTTC. This sequence encodes CASSGWTWDLSSYEQYF.

This clone occurred a few times. V and J are TRBV27 and TRBJ1-1; maybe TRBD1 (5 bases). Trimming took 6 bases from V and 0 from J, leaving 14 bases between them. The CDR3 contains 15 residues. Germline V CDR1 and CDR2: MNHEY, SMNVEV (reference sequence). For the CDR3, the DNA is TGTGCCAGCAGGCGTTTTGACAGAATGAACACTGAAGCTTTCTTT. Protein sequence: CASRRFDRMNTEAFF.

The CDR3: CATSRGAGNEKLFF. As DNA, the CDR3 is TGTGCCACCAGCAGAGGGGCAGGGAATGAAAAACTGTTTTTT. The rearrangement joins TRBV15 to TRBJ1-4; D may be TRBD1 (5 bases). The CDR3 runs 14 residues. The germline V and J ends were trimmed by 1 base and 5 bases, with 8 bases remaining between them. Germline V gives CDR1 LNHNV, CDR2 YYDKDF (reference sequence). Using reference TRBV15 and TRBJ1-4 for the parts outside the CDR3, the full variable domain is DAMVIQNPRYQVTQFGKPVTLSCSQTLNHNVMYWYQQKSSQAPKLLFHYYDKDFNNEADTPDNFQSRRPNTSFCFLDIRSPGLGDTAMYLCATSRGAGNEKLFFGSGTQLSVL.

This clone was seen a handful of times. The V gene is TRBV5-6, the J gene TRBJ1-1, with D perhaps TRBD1 (6 bases). V lost 5 bases, J lost 4 bases, and 12 bases lay in between. The CDR3 is 13 amino acids. Germline lookup yields CDR1 SGHDT and CDR2 YYEEEE. The DNA of the CDR3 is TGTGCCAGCAGTCAGGGGATAGGCACTGAAGCTTTCTTT. It codes for CASSQGIGTEAFF. Together with reference TRBV5-6 and TRBJ1-1, the CDR3 gives the full variable domain: DAGVTQSPTHLIKTRGQQVTLRCSPKSGHDTVSWYQQALGQGPQFIFQYYEEEERQRGNFPDRFSGHQFPNYSSELNVNALLLGDSALYLCASSQGIGTEAFFGQGTRLTVV.